This entry describes one T cell receptor (beta chain). TEMRA cells were FACS-enriched, with CD8+ and CD4+ T cells isolated negatively. With 3 bases removed from V and 9 bases from J, the gap between germline ends came to 14 bases. The CDR3 is 13 amino acids. Looked up from germline, CDR1 is KGHSY and CDR2 is FQNENV. Roughly 0.5 to 1 ug RNA was reverse transcribed with random hexamers. Each CDR3 protein gets one entry after TCRdb re-called the immunoSEQ multiplex PCR reads with MiXCR. Among some 450,000 distinct CDR3 sequences listed, more than 80% were seen once. The data derive from a study of CD8 T cells in Susac syndrome.

The source of this sequence is a human donor with multiple sclerosis. The sequenced sample consisted of CD8+ T cells from PBMCs. The rearrangement joins TRBV16 to TRBJ1-2; D ambiguous. The CDR3 DNA follows: TGTGCCAGCAGCCAGCAGGCAGGACCCCGCTACACCTTC. It codes for CASSQQAGPRYTF.